Each of the 17 T cell receptor beta chains below was sequenced from the same sample in a study of shared clonotypes between healthy human individuals (dated by TCRdb to about 2020). Library method: the immunoSEQ multiplex PCR assay. TCRdb took over this immuneACCESS table, retaining in-frame rearrangements with V and J assigned. Such tables are incomplete; in checked studies, under half of the missing clones stem from an unresolved V gene, and the remainder is unexplained. In this sample the table shows about 1.5 million clones, 95% to 99% of which occur a single time. Roughly 0.42% of the sample lies in the top ten. Sequenced input: naive CD4+ T cells sorted from blood. The sample's cell subset or site label is to be understood as: CD45RA+ positively selected. These receptors were collected from a man aged 30 to 39 in good health.

J is TRBJ1-3 and V is TRBV18, with a weak D call TRBD1 (5 bases). The CDR3 covers 17 residues. The germline V and J ends were trimmed by 4 bases and 0 bases, with 16 bases remaining between them. Germline loops: CDR1 KGHSH, CDR2 LQKENI. CDR3 loop: CASSLLDNSVSGNTIYF. In DNA form, the CDR3 reads TGTGCCAGCTCACTTCTGGACAATTCCGTCTCTGGAAACACCATATATTTT.

With respect to this clone: This specimen includes other DNA sequences encoding the same CDR3. The chain carries TRBV5-1 and TRBJ2-1; 11 bases agree with TRBD2. Looked up from germline, CDR1 is SGHRS and CDR2 is YFSETQ. V trimming: 3 bases; J trimming: 3 bases; junction bases outside the gene matches: 2. This CDR3 contains 15 residues. CDR3 bases: TGCGCCAGCAGCTCGGGACTAGCGGACTACAATGAGCAGTTCTTC. Protein product: CASSSGLADYNEQFF.

The chain couples TRBV27 to TRBJ2-1; 11 nucleotides align to TRBD2. Germline V gene sequence: CDR1 MNHEY, CDR2 SMNVEV (reference sequence). This CDR3 spans 16 amino acids. The J segment lost 4 bases and the V segment lost 0 bases, leaving 2 bases of the junction unmatched. CDR3 in DNA: TGTGCCAGCAGTTTATCCTGGACTAGCGGGTACAATGAGCAGTTCTTC. This sequence encodes CASSLSWTSGYNEQFF.

V gene TRBV18 combines with J gene TRBJ1-1, with D perhaps TRBD1 (6 bases). Between the trimmed V and J ends, which lost 6 bases and 0 bases, there was a span of 17 bases. This CDR3 contains 16 residues. CDR1 is KGHSH, CDR2 LQKENI, per germline. For the CDR3, the DNA is TGTGCCAGCTCCCTCGGGGGGCCAGGGATGAACACTGAAGCTTTCTTT. This gives the protein CASSLGGPGMNTEAFF.

In its sample, this clone was seen once. CDR3 nucleotide sequence: TGTGCCAGCAGCTTAACACCCGACCCGCCCTACGAGCAGTACTTC. It translates to CASSLTPDPPYEQYF. The V gene is TRBV5-4, the J gene TRBJ2-7; D call uncertain. The CDR3 covers 15 residues. Looked up from germline, CDR1 is SGHNT and CDR2 is YYREEE (reference sequence). Between the trimmed V and J ends, which lost 2 bases and 2 bases, there was a span of 14 bases.

The CDR3 region has the DNA TGTGCCAGCAGCTTAGCCGGGGCCGAGCAGTTCTTC. This gives the protein CASSLAGAEQFF. The rearrangement links TRBV7-2 to TRBJ2-1, with D perhaps being TRBD1 or TRBD2 (5 bases each). CDR1 and CDR2 from the germline V gene are SGHTA and FQGNSA. The CDR3 has 12 residues. V was cut by 0 bases and J by 10 bases, with 7 bases left in between.

This clone occurred once. The chain has TRBV5-6 and TRBJ1-5; D possibly corresponds to TRBD1 (6 bases). The CDR3 consists of 16 residues. Trimming removed 0 bases at V and 2 bases at J, with 12 bases between. Germline V gene lookup returns CDR1 SGHDT and CDR2 YYEEEE. CDR3 coding DNA: TGTGCCAGCAGCTTGGGTCCCAGGGGCGGCAATCAGCCCCAGCATTTT. Amino acids: CASSLGPRGGNQPQHF.

V is TRBV6-5 and J is TRBJ1-3, with no clear D. Germline CDR1 MNHEY, CDR2 SVGAGI. The CDR3 length is 14 residues. The V end was cut by 0 bases, the J end by 4 bases, with 7 bases between. CDR3 sequence: CASSYSEEGNTIYF. The CDR3 nucleotides are TGTGCCAGCAGTTACTCGGAGGAGGGAAACACCATATATTTT.

The V gene is TRBV9, the J gene TRBJ2-3; tentatively, D is TRBD2 (7 bases). Germline values: CDR1 SGDLS, CDR2 YYNGEE. The CDR3 is 16 residues long. With 0 bases removed from V and 6 bases from J, the gap between germline ends came to 17 bases. CDR3 bases: TGTGCCAGCAGCGTAGTTACAGGGAAGGGAGGGGATACGCAGTATTTT. It is translated as CASSVVTGKGGDTQYF.

V usage is TRBV30 and J usage is TRBJ2-4; TRBD1 is a possible D gene (6 bases). Germline V lookup: CDR1 GTSNPN, CDR2 SVGIG (reference sequence). CDR3 length equals 17 residues. V lost 0 bases, J lost 4 bases, and 19 bases lay in between. CDR3 in DNA: TGTGCCTGGAGTGTATTCCCATCCTCCGGGACAAAAAACATTCAGTACTTC. This encodes CAWSVFPSSGTKNIQYF.

This chain uses TRBV5-1 with TRBJ2-1, with D perhaps matching TRBD2 (5 bases). This CDR3 comprises 14 residues. CDR1 and CDR2 (germline): SGHRS, YFSETQ. Trimming took 0 bases from V and 8 from J, leaving 12 bases between them. The CDR3, as DNA: TGCGCCAGCAGCTTGGGTGGGAGCCTCTATGAGCAGTTCTTC. Translated, it gives CASSLGGSLYEQFF.

The rearrangement joins TRBV11-3 to TRBJ2-2, with 16 bases that match TRBD2. V shed 5 bases, J shed 4 bases, and the junction held 10 bases outside the gene matches. Germline V CDR1 and CDR2: SGHNT, YENEEA. There are 19 residues in the CDR3. CDR3 bases: TGTGCCAGCAGCCTAGGGGGACTAGCGGGAGGGTTTGGCACCGGGGAGCTGTTTTTT. Translation: CASSLGGLAGGFGTGELFF.

The CDR3: CASSLDIYNEQFF. DNA of the CDR3: TGTGCCAGCAGCCTAGACATCTACAATGAGCAGTTCTTC. The rearrangement joins TRBV6-6 to TRBJ2-1, with D hard to call. CDR3 length: 13 residues. Trimming shortened V by 6 bases and J by 3 bases, and 9 bases separated the two germline ends. The V gene's germline CDR1 is MNHNY and CDR2 SVGAGI (reference sequence).

The V gene is TRBV27, the J gene TRBJ2-5, with 9 bases fitting TRBD1. There are 13 residues in the CDR3. V dropped 2 bases and J dropped 6; count of bases not matched to a gene: 1. Germline V lookup: CDR1 MNHEY, CDR2 SMNVEV (reference sequence). The CDR3 DNA follows: TGTGCCAGCAGTTTAGGGACAGGGCAGACCCAGTACTTC. Translated, it gives CASSLGTGQTQYF.

This sequence joins TRBV27 and TRBJ2-1, with TRBD1 as a possible D gene (6 bases). Trimming removed 5 bases from V and 6 bases from J, with 14 bases in between. The CDR3 length is 14 residues. CDR1 and CDR2 (germline): MNHEY, SMNVEV (reference sequence). This chain's CDR3 is CASSPVQGSNEQFF. The CDR3 bases are TGTGCCAGCAGTCCCGTGCAGGGGAGCAATGAGCAGTTCTTC.

This clone was seen only a few times. This chain uses TRBV4-1 with TRBJ1-1; a possible D gene is TRBD1 (6 bases). Germline V gene sequence: CDR1 MGHRA, CDR2 YSYEKL. This CDR3 contains 12 residues. V lost 10 bases to trimming and J lost 4 bases, with 13 bases between them. This chain's CDR3 is CATKTDSTEAFF. The CDR3 nucleotides read TGCGCCACCAAAACGGACAGCACTGAAGCTTTCTTT.

V gene TRBV5-4 combines with J gene TRBJ2-3; 9 bases align to TRBD2. Unmatched junction bases numbered 8, after V lost 4 bases and J lost 2 bases. CDR3 length: 16 amino acids. Germline V gene lookup returns CDR1 SGHNT and CDR2 YYREEE (reference sequence). The CDR3 sequence: CASSAGRLAATDTQYF. The CDR3 coding sequence is TGTGCCAGCAGCGCTGGTAGACTAGCGGCCACAGATACGCAGTATTTT. The full variable domain, in which reference TRBV5-4 and TRBJ2-3 provide the parts outside the CDR3, is ETGVTQSPTHLIKTRGQQVTLRCSSQSGHNTVSWYQQALGQGPQFIFQYYREEENGRGNFPPRFSGLQFPNYSSELNVNALELDDSALYLCASSAGRLAATDTQYFGPGTRLTVL.